The 18 T cell receptor beta chains below all came from one sample that was sequenced in a study of T cell responses to AZD1222 COVID-19 vaccine. Here immunoSEQ multiplex PCR was the method, and the copy in TCRdb shows in-frame clones only, minus some. The table lists 77,000 or so clones, approximately 90% of them singletons. This material consisted of peripheral blood, taken on day 0 of AZD1222 vaccination. The receptors were gathered from an adult in good health.

The J gene is TRBJ2-1, the V gene TRBV7-2, with D tentatively TRBD2 (6 bases). This CDR3 is 12 amino acids long. V lost 4 bases and J lost 9, with 10 bases in between. Germline CDR1 and CDR2: SGHTA and FQGNSA. CDR3 region: CASSSTRTEQFF. The CDR3 DNA sequence: TGTGCCAGCAGCTCGACTAGAACTGAGCAGTTCTTC.

The gene calls are TRBV6-2 or TRBV6-3 and TRBJ1-5; no firm D call. The V and J ends lost 5 bases and 11 bases respectively, with 19 bases between them. Germline CDR1 reads MNHEY; CDR2 reads SVGEGT. This CDR3 is built from 14 residues. The CDR3 sequence: CASSQSVRYGSQHF. The CDR3 nucleotides are TGTGCCAGCAGTCAGAGCGTCAGGTACGGGTCCCAGCATTTT.

The chain employs TRBV6-5 and TRBJ2-7; the D is unclear. The CDR3 length is 12 residues. V was clipped by 5 bases and J by 4 bases, with 9 bases between them. Germline V gene sequence: CDR1 MNHEY, CDR2 SVGAGI. Here the CDR3 reads CASSPRRYEQYF. The CDR3 DNA sequence: TGTGCCAGCAGTCCCAGGCGGTACGAGCAGTACTTC.

This clone was detected only once. V gene TRBV5-1 combines with J gene TRBJ2-1; D may be TRBD2 (5 bases). The CDR3 is 16 residues long. The germline CDR1 and CDR2 sequences are SGHRS and YFSETQ. Trimming pared 2 bases from V and 4 bases from J, leaving 16 bases between. The chain's CDR3 is CASSLQRITGYNEQFF. DNA of the CDR3: TGCGCCAGCAGCTTACAGCGGATTACTGGTTACAATGAGCAGTTCTTC.

J is TRBJ1-5 and V is TRBV5-1, with D unresolved. The CDR3 runs to 16 residues. Germline V gene sequence: CDR1 SGHRS, CDR2 YFSETQ. The ends were cut back, 0 bases at V and 0 bases at J, with 10 bases in the middle. The CDR3 nucleotides are TGCGCCAGCAGCTTGGGTACCGATTATAGCAATCAGCCCCAGCATTTT. Amino acids: CASSLGTDYSNQPQHF. Based on the CDR3 plus reference TRBV5-1 and TRBJ1-5, the full variable domain is KAGVTQTPRYLIKTRGQQVTLSCSPISGHRSVSWYQQTPGQGLQFLFEYFSETQRNKGNFPGRFSGRQFSNSRSEMNVSTLELGDSALYLCASSLGTDYSNQPQHFGDGTRLSIL.

This clone was counted a few times. V is TRBV6-2 or TRBV6-3 and J is TRBJ2-3; the D gene is possibly TRBD2 (6 bases). Germline-derived CDR1 and CDR2 are MNHEY and SVGEGT. Trimming cost V 5 bases and J 2 bases, with 17 bases left between them. This CDR3 region has 16 residues. The CDR3, as DNA: TGTGCCAGCAGTCCCTCGGCTAGCGAAATCACAGATACGCAGTATTTT. Its protein product is CASSPSASEITDTQYF.

The chain joins TRBV9 to TRBJ2-1; TRBD2 might be the D (5 bases). V was trimmed by 2 bases and J by 7 bases, leaving 19 bases between them. CDR3 length equals 16 residues. CDR1 SGDLS and CDR2 YYNGEE come from the germline V gene. The DNA for the CDR3 is TGTGCCAGCAGCGTGGAGGTGGCCTACTTGGGGAATGAGCAGTTCTTC. Its protein is CASSVEVAYLGNEQFF.

The chain has TRBV19 and TRBJ1-2, with no clear D. Trimming cost V 6 bases and J 6 bases, with 20 bases left between them. The CDR3 has 15 amino acids. From germline, CDR1 is LNHDA and CDR2 SQIVND (reference sequence). CDR3 bases: TGTGCCAGTAGACCCTCGGGAGGGCACGTAGATGGCTACACCTTC. Its translation is CASRPSGGHVDGYTF.

The chain joins TRBV7-2 to TRBJ1-2; 8 bases map to TRBD1. V trimming: 3 bases; J trimming: 6 bases; junction bases outside the gene matches: 12. CDR1 SGHTA and CDR2 FQGNSA come from the germline V gene. CDR3 size: 16 residues. The CDR3: CASSFGGRQGANGYTF. The DNA for the CDR3 is TGTGCCAGCAGCTTTGGGGGTCGCCAGGGGGCAAATGGCTACACCTTC.

The chain links TRBV3-1 (or the pseudogene TRBV3-2) to TRBJ2-3, with a possible D match to TRBD2 (6 bases). CDR3 length: 14 residues. V was pared by 4 bases and J by 3 bases, with 11 bases between. Looked up from germline, CDR1 is LGHDT and CDR2 is YNNKEL (reference sequence). The CDR3 bases are TGTGCCAGCAGCCCCTTGACTAGGACAGATACGCAGTATTTT. Translated, it gives CASSPLTRTDTQYF.

CDR3 coding DNA: TGTGCCAGCAGCAAGGGGGACGGGGAGCTGTTTTTT. Protein product: CASSKGDGELFF. The chain couples TRBV7-2 to TRBJ2-2; weak D call: TRBD1 (6 bases). V was trimmed by 5 bases and J by 7 bases, leaving 8 bases between them. The CDR3 runs 12 residues. The germline V gene has CDR1 SGHTA and CDR2 FQGNSA.

The chain uses TRBV5-4 and TRBJ2-7, with D tentatively TRBD1 (7 bases). The CDR3 covers 14 residues. V lost 4 bases and J 4 bases, leaving 15 bases between the germline ends. Germline-derived CDR1 and CDR2 are SGHNT and YYREEE (reference sequence). For the CDR3, the DNA is TGTGCCAGCAGCCACGACAGGGCGGGGTACGAGCAGTACTTC. The encoded protein is CASSHDRAGYEQYF.

The gene calls are TRBV11-3 and TRBJ1-3; D not certain. Trimming took 11 bases from V and 2 from J, leaving 13 bases between them. Germline V gives CDR1 SGHNT, CDR2 YENEEA. This CDR3 region has 13 residues. The CDR3 sequence: CARKVRTGNTIYF. The DNA of the CDR3 is TGTGCCCGAAAGGTCAGGACTGGAAACACCATATATTTT.

The chain uses TRBV11-1 and TRBJ2-1; D might be TRBD1 (7 bases). The CDR3 loop spans 18 amino acids. CDR1 SGHAT and CDR2 FQDESV come from the germline V gene (reference sequence). V was shortened by 0 bases and J by 2 bases, with 17 bases between the two germline ends. CDR3 protein: CASSLAWGAGGTYNEQFF. The CDR3 DNA reads as TGTGCCAGCAGCTTAGCGTGGGGAGCAGGGGGGACCTACAATGAGCAGTTCTTC.

This clone was counted between two and nine times. The chain is built from TRBV11-2 and TRBJ2-7, with D possibly TRBD1 on 6 matching bases. CDR1 and CDR2 from the germline V gene are SGHAT and FQNNGV. The V gene lost 4 bases and the J gene lost 2 bases, with 9 bases spanning the gap. This CDR3 spans 13 amino acids. The CDR3 spells CASSSDRTYEQYF. The DNA of the CDR3 is TGTGCCAGCAGCTCAGACAGGACCTACGAGCAGTACTTC.

This CDR3 reads CASSPLNTAGELFF. CDR3 nucleotide sequence: TGTGCCAGCAGCCCTCTTAATACGGCCGGGGAGCTGTTTTTT. The V call is TRBV3-1 (or the pseudogene TRBV3-2), the J call TRBJ2-2, with D unresolved. CDR3 length: 14 residues. Germline CDR1 and CDR2: LGHDT and YNNKEL (reference sequence). Trimming pared 4 bases from V and 6 bases from J, leaving 12 bases between.

The V and J genes are TRBV11-2 and TRBJ2-1; no definite D call. CDR1 and CDR2 (germline): SGHAT, FQNNGV. Trimming removed 1 base at V and 9 bases at J, with 10 bases between. The CDR3 has 13 residues. CDR3 region: CASSLGSLIEQFF. CDR3 nucleotides: TGTGCCAGCAGCTTAGGATCCCTTATTGAGCAGTTCTTC.

The V and J genes are TRBV11-3 and TRBJ1-1; D ambiguous. The V gene lost 5 bases and the J gene lost 0 bases, with 7 bases spanning the gap. In germline, CDR1 is SGHNT, CDR2 YENEEA. The CDR3 has 13 amino acids. This CDR3 reads CASSPGVNTEAFF. DNA for the CDR3: TGTGCCAGCAGCCCGGGCGTGAACACTGAAGCTTTCTTT.